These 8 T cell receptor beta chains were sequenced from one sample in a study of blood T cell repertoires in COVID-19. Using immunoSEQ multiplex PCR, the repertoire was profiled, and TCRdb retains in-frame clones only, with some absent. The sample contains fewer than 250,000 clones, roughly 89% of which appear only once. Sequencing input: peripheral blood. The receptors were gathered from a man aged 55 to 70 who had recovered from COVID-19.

DNA of the CDR3: TGTGCCAGCAGCCTTCGACTAGCGGGAGGACAAGATACGCAGTATTTT. It yields the protein CASSLRLAGGQDTQYF. This sequence joins TRBV7-2 and TRBJ2-3; 13 bases agree with TRBD2. The length of the CDR3 is 16 residues. The V segment lost 5 bases and the J segment 5 bases; nucleotides outside the gene matches: 7. Germline V lookup: CDR1 SGHTA, CDR2 FQGNSA. Together with reference TRBV7-2 and TRBJ2-3, the CDR3 gives the full variable domain: GAGVSQSPSNKVTEKGKDVELRCDPISGHTALYWYRQSLGQGLEFLIYFQGNSAPDKSGLPSDRFSAERTGGSVSTLTIQRTQQEDSAVYLCASSLRLAGGQDTQYFGPGTRLTVL.

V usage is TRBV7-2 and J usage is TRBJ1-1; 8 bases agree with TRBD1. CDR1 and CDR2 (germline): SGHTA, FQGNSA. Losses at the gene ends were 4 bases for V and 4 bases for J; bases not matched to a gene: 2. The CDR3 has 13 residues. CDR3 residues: CASSWTGLTEAFF. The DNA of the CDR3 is TGTGCCAGCAGCTGGACAGGGCTCACTGAAGCTTTCTTT.

The CDR3 nucleotides read TGTGCCAGCGTACAGGGGGCCGCTTCGTTGACCCAGTACTTC. Amino acids: CASVQGAASLTQYF. The rearrangement links TRBV3-1 (or the pseudogene TRBV3-2) to TRBJ2-5; 9 bases are shared with TRBD1. V dropped 8 bases and J dropped 7; count of bases not matched to a gene: 11. Germline values: CDR1 LGHDT, CDR2 YNNKEL (reference sequence). The CDR3 sequence is 14 residues long.

This CDR3 is CASSQASLIKGDDEQYF. The CDR3 DNA is TGTGCCAGCAGCCAAGCGAGCTTAATTAAGGGAGACGACGAGCAGTACTTC. The chain recombines TRBV3-1 (or the pseudogene TRBV3-2) with TRBJ2-7; D possibly corresponds to TRBD2 (5 bases). This CDR3 is built from 17 residues. V gave up 1 base and J gave up 5 bases, with 21 bases separating them. Germline assignment: CDR1 LGHDT and CDR2 YNNKEL (reference sequence).

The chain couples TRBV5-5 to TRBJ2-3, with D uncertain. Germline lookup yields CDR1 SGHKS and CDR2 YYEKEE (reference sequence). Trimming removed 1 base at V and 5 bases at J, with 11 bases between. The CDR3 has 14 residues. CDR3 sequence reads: CASSLRAVQDTQYF. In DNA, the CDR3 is TGTGCCAGCAGCTTGAGAGCCGTTCAAGATACGCAGTATTTT. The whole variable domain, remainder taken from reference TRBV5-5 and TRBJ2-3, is DAGVTQSPTHLIKTRGQQVTLRCSPISGHKSVSWYQQVLGQGPQFIFQYYEKEERGRGNFPDRFSARQFPNYSSELNVNALLLGDSALYLCASSLRAVQDTQYFGPGTRLTVL.

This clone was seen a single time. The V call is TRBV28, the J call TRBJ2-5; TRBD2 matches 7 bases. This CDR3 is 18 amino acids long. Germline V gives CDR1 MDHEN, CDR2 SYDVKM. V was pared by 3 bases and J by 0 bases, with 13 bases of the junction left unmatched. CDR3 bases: TGTGCCAGCAGTTTCGAAACTCTGGCGGGAGTTAACCAAGAGACCCAGTACTTC. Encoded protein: CASSFETLAGVNQETQYF.

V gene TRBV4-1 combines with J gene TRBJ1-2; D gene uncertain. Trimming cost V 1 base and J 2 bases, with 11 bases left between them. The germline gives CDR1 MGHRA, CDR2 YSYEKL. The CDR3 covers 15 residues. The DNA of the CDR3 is TGCGCCAGCAGCCAAGTGGGCAGCCTGAACTATGGCTACACCTTC. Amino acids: CASSQVGSLNYGYTF.

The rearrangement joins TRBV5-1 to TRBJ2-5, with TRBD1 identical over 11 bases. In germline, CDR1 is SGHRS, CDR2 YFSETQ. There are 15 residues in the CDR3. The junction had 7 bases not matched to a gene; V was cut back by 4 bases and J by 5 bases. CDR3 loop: CASSPRTGGGETQYF. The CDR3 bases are TGCGCCAGCAGCCCCCGGACAGGGGGCGGTGAGACCCAGTACTTC.